This passage covers 28 T cell receptor beta chains from one sample sequenced in a study of blood T cell repertoires in COVID-19. Measured with immunoSEQ multiplex PCR; TCRdb has only the in-frame clones, and not every one. This sample has about 59,000 clones, with over 70% found just once. The sequenced material came from peripheral blood. These receptors were obtained from a woman in her 70s with acute or convalescent COVID-19.

This clone was counted many times. The chain carries TRBV13 and TRBJ2-2; D is unclear. The CDR3 is 13 amino acids. Trimming took off 2 bases at V and 5 bases at J, with 6 bases between the two ends. Germline loops: CDR1 PRHDT, CDR2 FYEKMQ (reference sequence). The CDR3 sequence: CASSLLLTGELFF. Written as DNA, the CDR3 is TGTGCCAGCAGCTTATTATTGACCGGGGAGCTGTTTTTT.

The chain links TRBV7-9 to TRBJ1-4, with 11 bases identical to TRBD1. This CDR3 region has 15 residues. Looked up from germline, CDR1 is SEHNR and CDR2 is FQNEAQ (reference sequence). After removal of 3 bases from V and 5 bases from J, the junction contained 2 bases not matched to a gene. In DNA form, the CDR3 reads TGTGCCAGCAGCTTGGGGACAGGGGGAAATGAAAAACTGTTTTTT. This sequence encodes CASSLGTGGNEKLFF.

The chain uses TRBV7-2 and TRBJ2-3; maybe TRBD2 (6 bases). V lost 1 base to trimming and J lost 2 bases, with 10 bases between them. The CDR3 contains 15 residues. Germline lookup yields CDR1 SGHTA and CDR2 FQGNSA. The CDR3 is CASSLVGGITDTQYF. The CDR3, as DNA: TGTGCCAGCAGCTTAGTCGGGGGAATCACAGATACGCAGTATTTT. The entire variable domain, with the rest obtained from reference TRBV7-2 and TRBJ2-3, is as follows: GAGVSQSPSNKVTEKGKDVELRCDPISGHTALYWYRQSLGQGLEFLIYFQGNSAPDKSGLPSDRFSAERTGGSVSTLTIQRTQQEDSAVYLCASSLVGGITDTQYFGPGTRLTVL.

The chain uses TRBV11-2 and TRBJ1-6; D may be TRBD1 (6 bases). CDR1 is SGHAT and CDR2 is FQNNGV in the germline V gene. CDR3 length: 15 residues. Trimming stripped 1 base from V and 10 bases from J, with 14 bases between. As DNA, the CDR3 is TGTGCCAGCAGCTTAGCAGGGGTGAAGGAATCACCCCTCCACTTT. Its protein product is CASSLAGVKESPLHF.

The rearrangement uses TRBV29-1 and TRBJ1-2, with D maybe TRBD1 (5 bases). Trimming removed 6 bases from V and 5 bases from J, with 16 bases in between. Per germline, CDR1 SQVTM and CDR2 ANQGSEA. The CDR3 is made up of 13 amino acids. CDR3 nucleotide sequence: TGCAGCGTGTCCGGGACTTACAATTATGGCTACACCTTC. This encodes CSVSGTYNYGYTF.

J is TRBJ2-6 and V is TRBV9, with D possibly TRBD1 on 6 matching bases. Looked up from germline, CDR1 is SGDLS and CDR2 is YYNGEE. V lost 0 bases and J lost 2, with 6 bases in between. CDR3 length: 15 amino acids. The CDR3 DNA sequence: TGTGCCAGCAGCGTAGAGGGGGCTGGGGCCAACGTCCTGACTTTC. It translates to CASSVEGAGANVLTF.

This clone was seen only a few times. The V call is TRBV2, the J call TRBJ1-5; D unclear. The CDR3 is 16 residues long. Trimming shortened V by 1 base and J by 0 bases, and 10 bases separated the two germline ends. Germline assignment: CDR1 SNHLY and CDR2 FYNNEI. CDR3: CASSEERIYSNQPQHF. In DNA form, the CDR3 reads TGTGCCAGCAGTGAAGAGCGGATCTATAGCAATCAGCCCCAGCATTTT.

The J gene is TRBJ1-2, the V gene TRBV2; D call uncertain. There are 12 residues in the CDR3. Germline CDR1 SNHLY, CDR2 FYNNEI. Trimming removed 4 bases from V and 7 bases from J, with 10 bases in between. CDR3 in amino acids: CASSVEMSGYTF. The CDR3 DNA reads TGTGCCAGCAGTGTTGAGATGAGTGGCTACACCTTC.

The CDR3 spells CASSSAGHTGELFF. The DNA for the CDR3 is TGTGCCAGCTCCTCTGCGGGGCACACCGGGGAGCTGTTTTTT. V usage is TRBV7-9 and J usage is TRBJ2-2; a possible D gene is TRBD2 (6 bases). Deletions cut 8 bases from V and 3 bases from J, with 13 bases between. The CDR3 contains 14 residues. Germline values: CDR1 SEHNR, CDR2 FQNEAQ (reference sequence).

This chain uses TRBV9 with TRBJ1-4; 9 bases agree with TRBD1. This CDR3 contains 15 residues. Per germline, CDR1 SGDLS and CDR2 YYNGEE. Trimming took 4 bases from V and 8 from J; bases not matched to a gene: 9. CDR3 in DNA: TGTGCCAGCAGCCCGCGACAGGGGGGAAACGAAAAACTGTTTTTT. Protein: CASSPRQGGNEKLFF. The whole variable domain, remainder taken from reference TRBV9 and TRBJ1-4, is DSGVTQTPKHLITATGQRVTLRCSPRSGDLSVYWYQQSLDQGLQFLIQYYNGEERAKGNILERFSAQQFPDLHSELNLSSLELGDSALYFCASSPRQGGNEKLFFGSGTQLSVL.

This clone has a handful of counts. V is TRBV7-9 and J is TRBJ2-1; TRBD1 is a possible D gene (5 bases). The germline gives CDR1 SEHNR, CDR2 FQNEAQ (reference sequence). V lost 5 bases and J 9 bases, leaving 14 bases between the germline ends. The CDR3 extends over 13 amino acids. The CDR3 DNA reads as TGTGCCAGCAGCCGATTTCAGGGTGGTGAGCAGTTCTTC. Its protein is CASSRFQGGEQFF.

The chain employs TRBV19 and TRBJ2-5; 10 positions agree with TRBD2. Looked up from germline, CDR1 is LNHDA and CDR2 is SQIVND (reference sequence). V shed 0 bases, J shed 5 bases, and the junction held 6 bases outside the gene matches. The CDR3 consists of 16 residues. The DNA for the CDR3 is TGTGCCAGTAGTATAGATAGCGGGGGGCCGAATGAGACCCAGTACTTC. Its translation is CASSIDSGGPNETQYF.

This chain connects TRBV3-1 (or the pseudogene TRBV3-2) to TRBJ1-1; TRBD1 matches at 7 bases. CDR1 and CDR2 (germline): LGHDT, YNNKEL (reference sequence). V trimming: 4 bases; J trimming: 1 base; junction bases outside the gene matches: 6. The CDR3 covers 15 residues. The CDR3 here is CASSLRDSGNTEAFF. DNA of the CDR3: TGTGCCAGCAGCCTCCGGGACAGCGGGAACACTGAAGCTTTCTTT.

In this sample, this clone is medium-sized. The chain joins TRBV6-6 to TRBJ1-4; D is possibly TRBD1 (5 bases). Germline V gives CDR1 MNHNY, CDR2 SVGAGI (reference sequence). This CDR3 is built from 14 residues. V was shortened by 10 bases and J by 6 bases, with 18 bases between the two germline ends. This chain's CDR3 is CATRGALAHEKLFF. The CDR3 region has the DNA TGTGCCACCCGTGGGGCTCTCGCTCATGAAAAACTGTTTTTT.

The genes are TRBV29-1 and TRBJ1-1; the D is unclear. The germline CDR1 and CDR2 sequences are SQVTM and ANQGSEA. Trimming took 3 bases from V and 6 from J, leaving 8 bases between them. The CDR3 length is 11 residues. For the CDR3, the DNA is TGCAGCGTTGAGAGAAACGCTGAAGCTTTCTTT. Translation gives CSVERNAEAFF. Full variable domain (missing parts from reference TRBV29-1 and TRBJ1-1): SAVISQKPSRDICQRGTSLTIQCQVDSQVTMMFWYRQQPGQSLTLIATANQGSEATYESGFVIDKFPISRPNLTFSTLTVSNMSPEDSSIYLCSVERNAEAFFGQGTRLTVV.

The CDR3 DNA follows: TGTGCCAGCAGTTACCACCGGGACAGCAACACTGAAGCTTTCTTT. This gives the protein CASSYHRDSNTEAFF. The rearrangement uses TRBV6-5 and TRBJ1-1; TRBD1 agrees at 7 bases. Per germline, CDR1 MNHEY and CDR2 SVGAGI. Trimming cost V 2 bases and J 2 bases; bases outside gene matches: 5. The CDR3 contains 15 residues.

The rearrangement uses TRBV27 and TRBJ1-5; D uncertain. Germline-derived CDR1 and CDR2 are MNHEY and SMNVEV (reference sequence). With 5 bases removed from V and 2 bases from J, the gap between germline ends came to 7 bases. The CDR3 loop spans 13 amino acids. The CDR3 region has the DNA TGTGCCAGCAGTACAGTCGGCAATCAGCCCCAGCATTTT. Protein product: CASSTVGNQPQHF.

This sequence joins TRBV2 and TRBJ1-6; D not resolved. V was pared by 6 bases and J by 6 bases, with 6 bases between. Germline lookup yields CDR1 SNHLY and CDR2 FYNNEI. The CDR3 totals 12 residues. The CDR3 DNA reads TGTGCCAGCAGCGACTTTAATTCACCCCTCCACTTT. Translated: CASSDFNSPLHF.

This clone was seen only a few times. The chain joins TRBV6-5 to TRBJ1-2, with TRBD1 matching over 8 bases. The CDR3 has 14 residues. CDR1 MNHEY and CDR2 SVGAGI come from the germline V gene. V shed 6 bases and J 0 bases; nucleotides not matched to a gene: 3. The CDR3 bases are TGTGCCAGCAGGCCGACAGGGGCTAACTATGGCTACACCTTC. This translates into CASRPTGANYGYTF.

The rearrangement links TRBV24-1 to TRBJ2-1; no clear D gene. V was clipped by 6 bases and J by 0 bases, with 20 bases between them. CDR1 KGHDR and CDR2 SFDVKD come from the germline V gene. This CDR3 has 18 amino acids. The CDR3 DNA reads as TGTGCCACCAGTCCGATATGGGCCTTTGACAACTCCTACAATGAGCAGTTCTTC. Translated: CATSPIWAFDNSYNEQFF.

The chain links TRBV30 to TRBJ2-3; 11 bases are shared with TRBD2. The length of the CDR3 is 18 residues. From germline, CDR1 is GTSNPN and CDR2 SVGIG (reference sequence). V dropped 5 bases and J dropped 3; count of bases not matched to a gene: 16. This chain's CDR3 is CAWGQGTSGLDNTDTQYF. The CDR3 nucleotides read TGTGCCTGGGGACAGGGGACTAGCGGACTCGATAATACAGATACGCAGTATTTT.

CDR3 coding DNA: TGTGCCAGCAGCGTAGCTGGCAGGGGCCGTAATGGCTACACCTTC. Translation: CASSVAGRGRNGYTF. The V call is TRBV9, the J call TRBJ1-2; TRBD1 is a possible D gene (6 bases). CDR1 and CDR2 from the germline V gene are SGDLS and YYNGEE. The CDR3 runs to 15 residues. Trimming stripped 0 bases from V and 6 bases from J, with 15 bases between.

The chain uses TRBV5-8 and TRBJ1-5, with D hard to call. CDR3 length: 16 amino acids. Between the trimmed V and J ends, which lost 4 bases and 4 bases, there was a span of 18 bases. Germline V gene sequence: CDR1 SGHTS, CDR2 YDEGEE. CDR3 DNA sequence: TGTGCCAGCAGCCCCTATAAGTGGCGGCTAAATCAGCCCCAGCATTTT. Protein: CASSPYKWRLNQPQHF.

This rearrangement joins TRBV5-1 to TRBJ1-6; D gene ambiguous. Germline CDR1 and CDR2: SGHRS and YFSETQ. The V gene lost 0 bases and the J gene lost 7 bases, with 17 bases spanning the gap. CDR3 length: 17 residues. The CDR3 DNA is TGCGCCAGCAGCTTGGCTCAACAAGGGTGGAGGAATTCACCCCTCCACTTT. This codes for CASSLAQQGWRNSPLHF.

The chain combines TRBV18 with TRBJ1-1; 7 bases fit TRBD1. The CDR3 sequence is 16 residues long. CDR1 and CDR2 (germline): KGHSH, LQKENI. The V and J ends lost 3 bases and 1 base, in that order; junction bases with no gene match: 8. The CDR3 region is CASSPSGAGGNTEAFF. The CDR3 DNA is TGTGCCAGCTCACCCTCGGGGGCAGGGGGGAACACTGAAGCTTTCTTT.

This clone was recorded a few times. This chain uses TRBV7-3 with TRBJ2-2, with D possibly matching TRBD2 (7 bases). The germline V gene encodes CDR1 SGHTA and CDR2 FQGTGA. V lost 5 bases to trimming and J lost 4 bases, with 17 bases between them. The CDR3 extends over 16 amino acids. The CDR3: CASSPPRGGGTGELFF. The CDR3 region has the DNA TGTGCCAGCAGCCCTCCTAGGGGGGGAGGCACCGGGGAGCTGTTTTTT.

The V and J genes are TRBV6-2 or TRBV6-3 and TRBJ2-7; TRBD1 matches 11 bases. From germline, CDR1 is MNHEY and CDR2 SVGEGT. This CDR3 region has 16 residues. V lost 3 bases to trimming and J lost 5 bases; unmatched junction nucleotides: 9. CDR3 nucleotide sequence: TGTGCCAGCAGTTATTACCCGGGACAGGGGGACCACGAGCAGTACTTC. It is translated as CASSYYPGQGDHEQYF.

This clone was seen only once. Distinct nucleotide sequences in the sample also encode this CDR3. V usage is TRBV7-9 and J usage is TRBJ1-5; tentatively, D is TRBD1 (6 bases). The CDR3 has 15 amino acids. V dropped 1 base and J dropped 3 bases, with 10 bases sitting between them. CDR1 and CDR2 (germline): SEHNR, FQNEAQ (reference sequence). CDR3 nucleotides: TGTGCCAGCAGCTTAGGGGACACGGCCAATCAGCCCCAGCATTTT. Amino acids: CASSLGDTANQPQHF.